These 3 T cell receptor beta chains were sequenced from one sample in a study of response to subunit inactivated influenza vaccine. TCRdb reanalysed the RT-PCR reads using MiXCR and keeps one entry per CDR3 protein. Among approximately 730,000 distinct CDR3 sequences listed, more than 11% were seen once. Sequencing was performed on PBMCs from blood, taken 14 to 15 days before vaccination. The receptors come from a man aged 45 to 65 who received an inactivated influenza vaccine.

This chain uses TRBV3-1 with TRBJ2-2; D unclear. Germline V CDR1 and CDR2: LGHDT, YNNKEL (reference sequence). The V gene lost 4 bases and the J gene lost 0 bases, with 18 bases spanning the gap. The CDR3 loop spans 18 amino acids. The CDR3: CASSRFSSWDANTGELFF. CDR3 nucleotide sequence: TGTGCCAGCAGCCGATTTAGTTCCTGGGATGCGAACACCGGGGAGCTGTTTTTT.

The rearrangement links TRBV12-3 or TRBV12-4 to TRBJ2-1; 16 bases agree with TRBD2. CDR3 length equals 16 residues. J gave up 6 bases and V 8 bases, and 7 bases lay outside the gene matches. In nucleotides, the CDR3 is TGTGCCAGCGGGACTAGCGGGGGGGAAGGTAGCAATGAGCAGTTCTTC. This encodes CASGTSGGEGSNEQFF.

In its sample, this clonotype was seen a few times. V and J are TRBV5-6 and TRBJ2-1; no clear D gene. This CDR3 contains 15 residues. V lost 0 bases and J lost 4, with 11 bases in between. Germline V CDR1 and CDR2: SGHDT, YYEEEE. CDR3 DNA sequence: TGTGCCAGCAGCTTGGGGCGATCATTATACAATGAGCAGTTCTTC. This gives the protein CASSLGRSLYNEQFF.